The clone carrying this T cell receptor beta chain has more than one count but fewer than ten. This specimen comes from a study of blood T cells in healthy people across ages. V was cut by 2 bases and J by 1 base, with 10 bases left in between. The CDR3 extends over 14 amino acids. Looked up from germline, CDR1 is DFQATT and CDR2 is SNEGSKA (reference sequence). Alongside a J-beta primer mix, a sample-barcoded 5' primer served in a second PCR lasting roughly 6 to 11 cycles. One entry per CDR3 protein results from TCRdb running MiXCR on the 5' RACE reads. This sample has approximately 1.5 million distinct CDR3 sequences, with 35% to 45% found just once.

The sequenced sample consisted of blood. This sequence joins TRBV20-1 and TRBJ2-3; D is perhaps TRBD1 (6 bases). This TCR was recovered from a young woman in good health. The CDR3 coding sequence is TGCAGTGCTAGATGGACAGCAGGCACAGATACGCAGTATTTT. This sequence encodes CSARWTAGTDTQYF.